The 24 T cell receptor beta chains in this list originate from one sample, sequenced in a study of blood T cell repertoires in COVID-19. Using immunoSEQ multiplex PCR, the repertoire was profiled, and TCRdb retains in-frame clones only, with some absent. The table records roughly 29,000 clones, over 75% of them present only once. Sequencing used peripheral blood. These receptors all stem from a woman aged 65 to 85 with active or convalescent COVID-19.

V usage is TRBV18 and J usage is TRBJ1-5; the D gene is possibly TRBD1 (5 bases). Trimming removed 3 bases from V and 3 bases from J, with 9 bases in between. CDR3 length: 14 amino acids. The V gene's germline CDR1 is KGHSH and CDR2 LQKENI. Here the CDR3 DNA reads TGTGCCAGCTCACCGGGACTTTCCAATCAGCCCCAGCATTTT. Translation gives CASSPGLSNQPQHF.

The CDR3 DNA reads TGTGCCAGAAGCTCCAGGGTAAGTTATGAAAAACTGTTTTTT. This encodes CARSSRVSYEKLFF. The V gene is TRBV7-5, the J gene TRBJ1-4; the table names TRBD1, a call not compared with the DNA. TRBV7-5 is a known pseudogene. CDR3 size: 14 residues.

The chain couples TRBV19 to TRBJ2-7; D call uncertain. Germline loops: CDR1 LNHDA, CDR2 SQIVND (reference sequence). The CDR3 is 15 amino acids. Trimming cost V 3 bases and J 0 bases, with 12 bases left between them. The CDR3 DNA reads as TGTGCCAGTAGTATCGCGGAGAAGTTCTCCTACGAGCAGTACTTC. Amino acids: CASSIAEKFSYEQYF.

The chain combines TRBV11-2 with TRBJ2-7; possibly TRBD1 for D (5 bases). This CDR3 comprises 18 residues. V was trimmed by 1 base and J by 2 bases, leaving 21 bases between them. Germline CDR1 SGHAT, CDR2 FQNNGV. The CDR3 spells CASSLGAVGAVRTYEQYF. CDR3 nucleotides: TGTGCCAGCAGCTTAGGGGCAGTTGGGGCAGTAAGGACCTACGAGCAGTACTTC.

The chain carries TRBV6-6 and TRBJ2-5; the D gene is possibly TRBD1 (7 bases). V was clipped by 0 bases and J by 0 bases, with 11 bases between them. The CDR3 extends over 16 amino acids. Germline CDR1 MNHNY, CDR2 SVGAGI (reference sequence). The CDR3 bases are TGTGCCAGCAGTTACTCGTCAGGGGGGTACCAAGAGACCCAGTACTTC. It specifies CASSYSSGGYQETQYF.

The rearrangement links TRBV11-2 to TRBJ2-1, with 7 bases lining up with TRBD2. CDR1 and CDR2 from the germline V gene are SGHAT and FQNNGV. After removal of 1 base from V and 2 bases from J, the junction contained 5 bases not matched to a gene. The CDR3 totals 16 residues. The CDR3 nucleotides read TGTGCCAGCAGCTTAGTGACGGGGGGACCCTACAATGAGCAGTTCTTC. Its translation is CASSLVTGGPYNEQFF.

The V call is TRBV15, the J call TRBJ1-3; D uncertain. Germline V gene lookup returns CDR1 LNHNV and CDR2 YYDKDF (reference sequence). V was clipped by 3 bases and J by 4 bases, with 13 bases between them. The CDR3 runs to 15 residues. CDR3: CATSRESGMGNTIYF. The CDR3 DNA follows: TGTGCCACCAGCAGGGAGTCGGGGATGGGAAACACCATATATTTT.

The CDR3 DNA is TGTGCCAGCAGCCGTCTGGACGGGAATAAAGAGACCCAGTACTTC. Amino acids: CASSRLDGNKETQYF. V and J are TRBV11-2 and TRBJ2-5; possible D gene TRBD2, 5 bases. CDR3 length: 15 amino acids. Trimming shortened V by 5 bases and J by 3 bases, and 16 bases separated the two germline ends. Germline V gene sequence: CDR1 SGHAT, CDR2 FQNNGV.

There are a few counts of this clone. This rearrangement joins TRBV19 to TRBJ2-7; D unresolved. Trimming left V 6 bases short and J 0 bases short, with 12 bases between. The CDR3 length is 14 residues. Germline CDR1 LNHDA, CDR2 SQIVND (reference sequence). CDR3 in DNA: TGTGCCAGTAGCCCGCTCCTACTCTCCTACGAGCAGTACTTC. Its translation is CASSPLLLSYEQYF.

This sequence joins TRBV6-5 and TRBJ2-5; 8 bases are shared with TRBD2. Losses at the gene ends were 6 bases for V and 2 bases for J; bases not matched to a gene: 5. This CDR3 comprises 14 residues. From germline, CDR1 is MNHEY and CDR2 SVGAGI. This CDR3 is CASSQPGGQETQYF. The CDR3 DNA reads as TGTGCCAGCAGCCAACCGGGAGGGCAAGAGACCCAGTACTTC.

V usage is TRBV14 and J usage is TRBJ2-7; D is undetermined. Trimming cost V 3 bases and J 7 bases, with 10 bases left between them. The germline V gene encodes CDR1 SGHDN and CDR2 FVKESK. The CDR3 is made up of 12 amino acids. The CDR3 region is CASSHGGGEQYF. As DNA, the CDR3 is TGTGCCAGCAGCCATGGCGGTGGGGAGCAGTACTTC.

The V and J genes are TRBV6-2 or TRBV6-3 and TRBJ1-5, with D tentatively TRBD1 (5 bases). The CDR3 spans 16 residues. Trimming pared 0 bases from V and 0 bases from J, leaving 9 bases between. Germline loops: CDR1 MNHEY, CDR2 SVGEGT. The CDR3 DNA reads as TGTGCCAGCAGTTACTCGAGGAGGGGTAGCAATCAGCCCCAGCATTTT. It is translated as CASSYSRRGSNQPQHF.

The J gene is TRBJ1-2, the V gene TRBV7-2; D is unresolved. The CDR3 runs 15 residues. The germline gives CDR1 SGHTA, CDR2 FQGNSA. The V and J ends lost 0 bases and 0 bases respectively, with 8 bases between them. CDR3 in amino acids: CASSLAAGTNYGYTF. CDR3 nucleotides: TGTGCCAGCAGCTTAGCGGCAGGAACTAACTATGGCTACACCTTC.

The V gene is TRBV6-2 or TRBV6-3, the J gene TRBJ1-2; TRBD1 is a possible D gene (6 bases). The CDR3 extends over 14 amino acids. V lost 5 bases and J 3 bases, leaving 13 bases between the germline ends. The germline V gene encodes CDR1 MNHEY and CDR2 SVGEGT. The CDR3 loop is CASSPTTGDYGYTF. The CDR3, as DNA: TGTGCCAGCAGTCCCACGACAGGAGACTATGGCTACACCTTC.

The chain has TRBV2 and TRBJ1-2, with a tentative D call TRBD1 (6 bases). V dropped 9 bases and J dropped 0 bases, with 14 bases sitting between them. CDR1 is SNHLY and CDR2 is FYNNEI in the germline V gene. This CDR3 is built from 14 residues. The CDR3 nucleotides are TGTGCCAGGGGAAAGGGACAAACTAACTATGGCTACACCTTC. Translating gives CARGKGQTNYGYTF.

The chain carries TRBV14 and TRBJ2-7; D not resolved. The germline V gene encodes CDR1 SGHDN and CDR2 FVKESK. CDR3 size: 14 residues. Trimming cost V 2 bases and J 8 bases, with 16 bases left between them. CDR3 region: CASSQTGPSLQQYF. CDR3 sequence (DNA): TGTGCCAGCAGCCAAACCGGTCCTTCCCTCCAGCAGTACTTC.

The V and J genes are TRBV28 and TRBJ2-1; 11 nucleotides line up with TRBD2. The CDR3 is 18 residues long. The germline CDR1 and CDR2 sequences are MDHEN and SYDVKM. The V segment lost 8 bases and the J segment 5 bases; nucleotides outside the gene matches: 17. CDR3 in amino acids: CASCIAGGPGWGHNEQFF. The CDR3 nucleotides are TGTGCCAGCTGTATAGCGGGAGGGCCCGGATGGGGACACAATGAGCAGTTCTTC.

The genes are TRBV9 and TRBJ2-2; TRBD1 agrees at 7 bases. The ends lost 5 bases at V and 5 bases at J; junction bases unmatched: 6. The CDR3 is 14 amino acids. CDR1 SGDLS and CDR2 YYNGEE come from the germline V gene. CDR3 protein: CASSTIQGTGELFF. Written as DNA, the CDR3 is TGTGCCAGCAGTACGATACAGGGGACCGGGGAGCTGTTTTTT.

This clone was detected only once. V gene TRBV21-1 combines with J gene TRBJ2-1; TRBD1, as called in the table, went unchecked against the DNA. TRBV21-1 is a recognized pseudogene. This CDR3 is 12 amino acids long. The CDR3 DNA reads as TGTGCCAGCAGGGACAGGGACAATGAGCAGTTCTTC. Protein sequence: CASRDRDNEQFF.

The chain employs TRBV5-1 and TRBJ2-7, with D possibly matching TRBD1 (5 bases). V lost 0 bases and J 3 bases, leaving 10 bases between the germline ends. This CDR3 region has 14 residues. Germline lookup yields CDR1 SGHRS and CDR2 YFSETQ. CDR3 nucleotides: TGCGCCAGCAGCTTGGTTCCAGGGAACTACGAGCAGTACTTC. Its translation: CASSLVPGNYEQYF.

V gene TRBV29-1 combines with J gene TRBJ2-1; TRBD2 might be the D (5 bases). V dropped 3 bases and J dropped 8 bases, with 11 bases sitting between them. In germline, CDR1 is SQVTM, CDR2 ANQGSEA. The CDR3 extends over 12 amino acids. CDR3 amino acids: CSVDEGYDEQFF. In DNA form, the CDR3 reads TGCAGCGTTGATGAGGGTTACGATGAGCAGTTCTTC.

V is TRBV6-6 and J is TRBJ1-1, with unresolved D. Germline CDR1 reads MNHNY; CDR2 reads SVGAGI (reference sequence). This CDR3 is 12 amino acids long. V was cut by 5 bases and J by 4 bases, with 8 bases left in between. The CDR3 is CASSTYSTEAFF. The CDR3 bases are TGTGCCAGCAGTACCTATAGCACTGAAGCTTTCTTT.

The chain joins TRBV28 to TRBJ1-2; D uncertain. The CDR3 has 12 amino acids. Germline lookup yields CDR1 MDHEN and CDR2 SYDVKM. The V end was cut by 8 bases, the J end by 5 bases, with 12 bases between. The CDR3 sequence is CASYTGNYGYTF. DNA for the CDR3: TGTGCCAGCTATACGGGGAATTATGGCTACACCTTC.

The V gene is TRBV28, the J gene TRBJ1-5, with 8 nucleotides matching TRBD1. Germline lookup yields CDR1 MDHEN and CDR2 SYDVKM. This CDR3 spans 15 amino acids. V trimming: 8 bases; J trimming: 4 bases; junction bases outside the gene matches: 10. CDR3 loop: CASQQGEVWNQPQHF. The DNA of the CDR3 is TGTGCCAGCCAACAGGGGGAAGTATGGAATCAGCCCCAGCATTTT.